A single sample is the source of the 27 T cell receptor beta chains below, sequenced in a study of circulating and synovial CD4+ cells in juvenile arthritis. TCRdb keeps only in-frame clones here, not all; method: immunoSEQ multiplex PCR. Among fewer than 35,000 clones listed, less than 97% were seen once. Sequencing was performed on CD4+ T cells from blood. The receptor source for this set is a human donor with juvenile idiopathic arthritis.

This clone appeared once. CDR3 sequence reads: CASSFTSGSQVDTQYF. In nucleotides, the CDR3 is TGTGCCAGCAGCTTCACTAGCGGGAGTCAAGTAGATACGCAGTATTTT. The J gene is TRBJ2-3, the V gene TRBV28; 11 bases are a match to TRBD2. V gave up 6 bases and J gave up 5 bases; unmatched junction bases: 10. The CDR3 totals 16 residues. Germline CDR1 MDHEN, CDR2 SYDVKM.

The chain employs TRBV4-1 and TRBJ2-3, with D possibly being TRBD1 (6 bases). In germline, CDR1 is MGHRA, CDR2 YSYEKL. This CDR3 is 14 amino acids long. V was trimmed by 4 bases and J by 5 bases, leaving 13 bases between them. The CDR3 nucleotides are TGCGCCAGCAGCCTGACAGGTTCAGGAGATACGCAGTATTTT. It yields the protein CASSLTGSGDTQYF.

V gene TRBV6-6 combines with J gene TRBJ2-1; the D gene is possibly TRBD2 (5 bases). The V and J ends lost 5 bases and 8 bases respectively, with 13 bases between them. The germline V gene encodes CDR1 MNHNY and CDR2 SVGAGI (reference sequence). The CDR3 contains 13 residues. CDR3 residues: CASSNPGSHEQFF. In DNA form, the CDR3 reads TGTGCCAGCAGTAACCCGGGGTCGCATGAGCAGTTCTTC.

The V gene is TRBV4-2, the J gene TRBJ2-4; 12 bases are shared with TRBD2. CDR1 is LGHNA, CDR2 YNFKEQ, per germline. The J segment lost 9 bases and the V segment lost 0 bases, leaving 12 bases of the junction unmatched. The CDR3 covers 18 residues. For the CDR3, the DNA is TGTGCCAGCAGCCAAGATTTGCCCTGGACTAGCGGGACGTGCATTCAGTACTTC. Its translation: CASSQDLPWTSGTCIQYF.

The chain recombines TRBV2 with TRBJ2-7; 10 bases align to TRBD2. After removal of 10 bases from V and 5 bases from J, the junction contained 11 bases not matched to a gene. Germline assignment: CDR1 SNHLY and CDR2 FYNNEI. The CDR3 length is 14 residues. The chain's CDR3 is CATERYLAGDEQYF. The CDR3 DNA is TGTGCCACCGAGAGGTACCTAGCGGGAGACGAGCAGTACTTC.

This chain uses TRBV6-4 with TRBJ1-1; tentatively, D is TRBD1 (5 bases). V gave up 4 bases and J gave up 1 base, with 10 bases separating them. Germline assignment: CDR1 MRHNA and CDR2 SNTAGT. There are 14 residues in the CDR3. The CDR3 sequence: CASSASTGNTEAFF. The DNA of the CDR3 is TGTGCCAGCAGTGCCTCTACAGGGAACACTGAAGCTTTCTTT.

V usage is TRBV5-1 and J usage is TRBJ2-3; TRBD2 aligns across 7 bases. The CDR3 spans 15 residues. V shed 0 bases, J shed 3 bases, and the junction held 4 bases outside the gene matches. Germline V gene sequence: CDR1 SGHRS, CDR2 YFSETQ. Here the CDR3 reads CASSLAASGTDTQYF. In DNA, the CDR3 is TGCGCCAGCAGCTTGGCGGCTAGCGGTACAGATACGCAGTATTTT.

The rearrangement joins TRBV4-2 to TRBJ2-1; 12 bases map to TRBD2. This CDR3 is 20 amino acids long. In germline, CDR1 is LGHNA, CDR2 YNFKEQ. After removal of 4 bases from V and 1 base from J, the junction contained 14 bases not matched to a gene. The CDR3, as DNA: TGTGCCAGCAGCCGAAGCGGTGGCCGGACTAGCGGGAAATCCTACAATGAGCAGTTCTTC. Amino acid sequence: CASSRSGGRTSGKSYNEQFF.

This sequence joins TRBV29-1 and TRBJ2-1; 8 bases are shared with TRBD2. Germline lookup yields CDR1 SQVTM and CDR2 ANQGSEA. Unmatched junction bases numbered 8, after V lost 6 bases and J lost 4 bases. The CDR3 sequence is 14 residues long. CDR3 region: CSVRGLGSYNEQFF. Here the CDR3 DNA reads TGCAGCGTAAGGGGACTAGGTTCATACAATGAGCAGTTCTTC.

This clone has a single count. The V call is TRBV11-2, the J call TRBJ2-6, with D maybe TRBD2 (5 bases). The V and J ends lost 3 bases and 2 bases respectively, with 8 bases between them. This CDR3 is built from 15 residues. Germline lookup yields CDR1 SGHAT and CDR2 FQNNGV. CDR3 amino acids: CASSFPAAGANVLTF. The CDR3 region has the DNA TGTGCCAGCAGCTTTCCAGCGGCTGGGGCCAACGTCCTGACTTTC.

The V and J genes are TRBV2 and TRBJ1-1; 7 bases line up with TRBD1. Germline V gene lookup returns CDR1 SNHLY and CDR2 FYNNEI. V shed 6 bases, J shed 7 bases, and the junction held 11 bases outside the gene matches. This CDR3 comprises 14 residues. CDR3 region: CASSPMPRTGEAFF. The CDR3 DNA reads TGTGCCAGCAGCCCTATGCCCCGGACAGGTGAAGCTTTCTTT.

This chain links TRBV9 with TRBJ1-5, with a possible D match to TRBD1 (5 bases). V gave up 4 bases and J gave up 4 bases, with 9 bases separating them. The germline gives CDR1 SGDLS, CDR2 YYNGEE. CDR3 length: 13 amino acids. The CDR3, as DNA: TGTGCCAGCAGCAGACAGATTAATCAGCCCCAGCATTTT. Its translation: CASSRQINQPQHF. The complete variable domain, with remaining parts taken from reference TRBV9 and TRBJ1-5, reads DSGVTQTPKHLITATGQRVTLRCSPRSGDLSVYWYQQSLDQGLQFLIQYYNGEERAKGNILERFSAQQFPDLHSELNLSSLELGDSALYFCASSRQINQPQHFGDGTRLSIL.

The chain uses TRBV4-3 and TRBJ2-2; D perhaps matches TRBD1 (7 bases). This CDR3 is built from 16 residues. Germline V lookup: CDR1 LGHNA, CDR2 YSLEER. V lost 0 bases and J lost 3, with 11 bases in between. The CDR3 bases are TGCGCCAGCAGCCAAGAGCAGGGGGGCCACACCGGGGAGCTGTTTTTT. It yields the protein CASSQEQGGHTGELFF.

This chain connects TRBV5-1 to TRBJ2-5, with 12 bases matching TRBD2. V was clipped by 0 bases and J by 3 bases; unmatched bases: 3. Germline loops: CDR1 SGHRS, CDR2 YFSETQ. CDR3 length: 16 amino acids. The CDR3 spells CASSLGLAGVEETQYF. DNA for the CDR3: TGCGCCAGCAGCTTGGGACTAGCGGGGGTTGAAGAGACCCAGTACTTC.

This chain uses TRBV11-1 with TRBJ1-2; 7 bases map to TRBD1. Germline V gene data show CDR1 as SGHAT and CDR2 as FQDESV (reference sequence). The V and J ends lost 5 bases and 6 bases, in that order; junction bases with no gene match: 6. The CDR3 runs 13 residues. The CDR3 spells CASSLRGQDGYTF. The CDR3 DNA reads TGTGCCAGCAGCCTAAGGGGGCAGGATGGCTACACCTTC. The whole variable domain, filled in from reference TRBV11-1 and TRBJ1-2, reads EAEVAQSPRYKITEKSQAVAFWCDPISGHATLYWYRQILGQGPELLVQFQDESVVDDSQLPKDRFSAERLKGVDSTLKIQPAELGDSAMYLCASSLRGQDGYTFGSGTRLTVV.

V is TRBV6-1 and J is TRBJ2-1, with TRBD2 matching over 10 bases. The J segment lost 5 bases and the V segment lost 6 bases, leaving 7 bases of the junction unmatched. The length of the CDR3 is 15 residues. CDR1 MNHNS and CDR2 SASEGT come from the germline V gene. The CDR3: CASRAGLAGDNEQFF. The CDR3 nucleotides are TGTGCCAGCAGAGCTGGCCTAGCGGGGGACAATGAGCAGTTCTTC.

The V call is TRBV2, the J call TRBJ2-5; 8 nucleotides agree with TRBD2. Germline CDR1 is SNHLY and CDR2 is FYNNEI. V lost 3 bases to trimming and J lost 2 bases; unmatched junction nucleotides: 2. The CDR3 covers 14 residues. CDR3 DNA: TGTGCCAGCAGTGATAGCGGGGATCAAGAGACCCAGTACTTC. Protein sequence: CASSDSGDQETQYF.

The CDR3 DNA reads as TGCGCCAGCAGCTGGATTGAAAGCGGCACTGAAGCTTTCTTT. Protein product: CASSWIESGTEAFF. The chain joins TRBV5-1 to TRBJ1-1, with D unclear. Germline V gives CDR1 SGHRS, CDR2 YFSETQ. With 3 bases removed from V and 4 bases from J, the gap between germline ends came to 13 bases. The CDR3 loop spans 14 amino acids. Using reference TRBV5-1 and TRBJ1-1 for the parts outside the CDR3, the full variable domain is KAGVTQTPRYLIKTRGQQVTLSCSPISGHRSVSWYQQTPGQGLQFLFEYFSETQRNKGNFPGRFSGRQFSNSRSEMNVSTLELGDSALYLCASSWIESGTEAFFGQGTRLTVV.

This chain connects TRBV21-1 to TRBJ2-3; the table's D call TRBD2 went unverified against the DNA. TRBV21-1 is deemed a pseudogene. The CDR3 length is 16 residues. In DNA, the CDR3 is TGTGCCAGCAGCAAAAGACTAGCGGGGCGCGGCGGTACGCAGTATTTT. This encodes CASSKRLAGRGGTQYF.

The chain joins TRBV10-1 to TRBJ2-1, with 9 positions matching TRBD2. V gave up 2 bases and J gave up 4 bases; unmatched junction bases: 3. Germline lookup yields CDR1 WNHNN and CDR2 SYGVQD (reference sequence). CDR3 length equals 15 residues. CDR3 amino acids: CASSETSGRYNEQFF. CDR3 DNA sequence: TGCGCCAGCAGTGAGACTAGCGGGCGATACAATGAGCAGTTCTTC.

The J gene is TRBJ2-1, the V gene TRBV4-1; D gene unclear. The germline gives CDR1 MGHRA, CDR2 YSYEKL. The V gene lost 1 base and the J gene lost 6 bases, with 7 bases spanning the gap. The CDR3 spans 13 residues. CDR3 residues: CASSQVSSNEQFF. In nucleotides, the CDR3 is TGCGCCAGCAGCCAAGTCTCGAGCAATGAGCAGTTCTTC.

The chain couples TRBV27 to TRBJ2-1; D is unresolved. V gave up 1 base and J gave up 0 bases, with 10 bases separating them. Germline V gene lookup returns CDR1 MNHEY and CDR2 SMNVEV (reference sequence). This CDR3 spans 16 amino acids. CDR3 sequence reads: CASSLFAFGSYNEQFF. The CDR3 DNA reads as TGTGCCAGCAGTTTATTCGCCTTCGGCTCCTACAATGAGCAGTTCTTC.

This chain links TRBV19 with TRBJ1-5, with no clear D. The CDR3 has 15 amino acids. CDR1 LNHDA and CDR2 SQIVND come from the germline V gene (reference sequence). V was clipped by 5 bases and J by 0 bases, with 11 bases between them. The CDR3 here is CASSEPRNSNQPQHF. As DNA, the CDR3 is TGTGCCAGTAGTGAACCGAGGAATAGCAATCAGCCCCAGCATTTT.

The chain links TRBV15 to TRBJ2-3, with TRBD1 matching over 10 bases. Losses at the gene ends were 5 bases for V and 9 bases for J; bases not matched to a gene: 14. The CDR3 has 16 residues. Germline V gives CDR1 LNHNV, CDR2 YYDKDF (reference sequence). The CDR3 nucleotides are TGTGCCACCAGCTACTCGACGGGGACAGGGGAAAGCACGCAGTATTTT. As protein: CATSYSTGTGESTQYF. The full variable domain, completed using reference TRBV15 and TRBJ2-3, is DAMVIQNPRYQVTQFGKPVTLSCSQTLNHNVMYWYQQKSSQAPKLLFHYYDKDFNNEADTPDNFQSRRPNTSFCFLDIRSPGLGDTAMYLCATSYSTGTGESTQYFGPGTRLTVL.

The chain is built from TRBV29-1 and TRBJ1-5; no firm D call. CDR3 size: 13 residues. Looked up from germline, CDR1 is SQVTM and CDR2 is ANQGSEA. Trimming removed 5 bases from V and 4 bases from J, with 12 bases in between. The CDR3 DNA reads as TGCAGCGTTCAGACGGGTTGGAATCAGCCCCAGCATTTT. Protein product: CSVQTGWNQPQHF.

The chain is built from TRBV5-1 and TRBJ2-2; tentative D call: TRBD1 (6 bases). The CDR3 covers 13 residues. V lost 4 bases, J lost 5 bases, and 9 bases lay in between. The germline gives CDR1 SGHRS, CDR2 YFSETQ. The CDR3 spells CASSRQETGELFF. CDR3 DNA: TGCGCCAGCAGCCGACAGGAAACCGGGGAGCTGTTTTTT.

CDR3 coding DNA: TGTGCTAGTGCCAGGGGAATTAACTATGGCTACACCTTC. Protein: CASARGINYGYTF. The chain is built from TRBV12-5 and TRBJ1-2; D is perhaps TRBD1 (6 bases). CDR1 and CDR2 (germline): LGHNT, FRNRAP. The CDR3 has 13 amino acids. V lost 7 bases, J lost 1 base, and 10 bases lay in between. The variable domain in full, completed from reference TRBV12-5 and TRBJ1-2, reads DARVTQTPRHKVTEMGQEVTMRCQPILGHNTVFWYRQTMMQGLELLAYFRNRAPLDDSGMPKDRFSAEMPDATLATLKIQPSEPRDSAVYFCASARGINYGYTFGSGTRLTVV.